This T cell receptor (beta chain) is from a study of T cell responses to AZD1222 COVID-19 vaccine. The study's findings and limits: Scientists sampled the repertoires only once the peak T cell response had passed.

Concerning this clone: What it recognizes is unknown.

Trimming removed 5 bases at V and 3 bases at J, with 17 bases between. Germline lookup yields CDR1 MNHEY and CDR2 SMNVEV (reference sequence). This CDR3 comprises 16 residues. This table comes from immunoSEQ multiplex PCR, and its TCRdb copy is limited to in-frame clones, with some not included. This table holds 150,000 to 200,000 clones, roughly nine tenths found once. The clonotype comes from an adult in good health. The starting material was peripheral blood, obtained on day 0 of AZD1222 vaccination. The V and J genes are TRBV27 and TRBJ2-4; weak D call: TRBD1 (5 bases). The CDR3 bases are TGTGCCAGCAGTCCCTCCCCAGGGTACGACAAAAACATTCAGTACTTC. Residues: CASSPSPGYDKNIQYF.